Sequencing of this T cell receptor (beta chain) was carried out in a study of blood T cell repertoires in COVID-19. This clone was detected once. TCRdb keeps only in-frame clones here, not all; method: immunoSEQ multiplex PCR. The sample contains about 240,000 clones, roughly nine tenths of which appear only once. Sequencing was performed on peripheral blood. This sequence was found in a man aged 55-75 years with acute or convalescent COVID-19.

The CDR3 coding sequence is TGTGCCAGCAGATACTCATTTACGGACACTTATGGCTACACCTTC. It specifies CASRYSFTDTYGYTF. The V and J genes are TRBV5-8 and TRBJ1-2; a possible D gene is TRBD1 (5 bases). V was shortened by 5 bases and J by 5 bases, with 19 bases between the two germline ends. The CDR3 consists of 15 residues. Germline assignment: CDR1 SGHTS and CDR2 YDEGEE.